This entry describes one T cell receptor (beta chain). The data belong to a study of siplizumab effects on memory and regulatory T cells. Trimming took 5 bases from V and 7 from J, leaving 9 bases between them. Germline CDR1 is LNHDA and CDR2 is SQIVND (reference sequence). This CDR3 spans 11 amino acids. Using immunoSEQ multiplex PCR, the repertoire was profiled, and TCRdb retains in-frame clones only, with some absent. Of around 100,000 clones detected, around 90% appear once; the ten largest clones hold 12%. This rearrangement joins TRBV19 to TRBJ2-7; the D is unclear. The sample comprised non-Treg CD4+ T cells sorted from blood. The clonotype comes from a human donor in good health. CDR3 nucleotide sequence: TGTGCCAGTAGTCACCGACATGAGCAGTACTTC. This translates into CASSHRHEQYF.